The T cell receptor beta chain under discussion was sequenced for a study of T-cell memory formation after mild COVID-19. This clonotype was picked up many times. Employing constant-segment primers, 5'RACE generated TCR alpha and TCR beta cDNA libraries bearing sample barcodes and UMIs. MiXCR, run by TCRdb on the 5' RACE reads, gives a single entry per CDR3 protein. The sample comprises about 350,000 distinct CDR3 sequences, over 25% of which are singletons, and about 13% rests with the top ten. Material for sequencing was PBMCs or a T cell subset sorted from them (not recorded which). The receptor comes from an adult woman who had mild COVID-19 (a few samples of this study predate the infection). Cell type and time point are not known.

The CDR3 nucleotides are TGCAGTGCTAGAGATCGTAGGATTGGGGCCGGGAAAAGCACAGATACGCAGTATTTT. It yields the protein CSARDRRIGAGKSTDTQYF. The V call is TRBV20-1, the J call TRBJ2-3; D tentatively fits TRBD1 or TRBD2 (5 bases each). Trimming stripped 0 bases from V and 0 bases from J, with 22 bases between. CDR1 DFQATT and CDR2 SNEGSKA come from the germline V gene (reference sequence). The CDR3 has 19 residues.